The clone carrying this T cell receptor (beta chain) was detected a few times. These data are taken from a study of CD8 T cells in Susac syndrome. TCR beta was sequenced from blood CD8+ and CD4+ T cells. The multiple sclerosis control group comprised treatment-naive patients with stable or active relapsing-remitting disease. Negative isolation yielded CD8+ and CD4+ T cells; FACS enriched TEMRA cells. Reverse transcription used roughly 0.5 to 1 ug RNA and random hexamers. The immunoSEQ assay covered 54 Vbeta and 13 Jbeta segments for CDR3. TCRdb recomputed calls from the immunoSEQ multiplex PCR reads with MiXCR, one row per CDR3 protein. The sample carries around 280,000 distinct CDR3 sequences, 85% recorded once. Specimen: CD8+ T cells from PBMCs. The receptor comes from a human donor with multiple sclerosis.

CDR3 sequence (DNA): TGCAGCGTTGTTGCGGGAGGCGGTGAGCAGTTCTTC. This translates into CSVVAGGGEQFF. The rearrangement links TRBV29-1 to TRBJ2-1; 8 nucleotides align to TRBD2. In germline, CDR1 is SQVTM, CDR2 ANQGSEA. V was clipped by 4 bases and J by 9 bases; unmatched bases: 5. The CDR3 loop spans 12 amino acids.